This TCR beta chain comes out of a study of blood T cells in healthy people across ages. At the level of the study: About one barcoded TCR beta cDNA was captured per two T cells. Broader study findings: Naive T cell percentage and TCR beta diversity correlated strongly. The study regarded diversity estimates from one million T cells as underestimates.

Germline loops: CDR1 LGHDT, CDR2 YNNKEL (reference sequence). This CDR3 contains 16 residues. Turning to this clonotype: Its antigen is not identified.

It was with a sample-barcoded 5' primer and a J-beta primer mix that a second PCR of about 6 to 12 cycles was run. TCRdb ran MiXCR on the 5' RACE reads and lists one entry per CDR3 protein. The repertoire holds roughly 800,000 distinct CDR3 sequences, with approximately 25% as singletons. The sample was also reused in another study, on T cells of mothers and their children. From that second work: Across the analysis, no persistent microchimeric T cell clones were detected.

This TCR was recovered from a boy aged 5 to 17 in good health. Sequencing used blood. This sequence joins TRBV3-1 and TRBJ2-5; D unresolved. The DNA end favors TRBJ2-1, so the J call may be wrong. CDR3 sequence reads: CASSQALGNAPGQQFF. CDR3 in DNA: TGTGCCAGCAGCCAGGCGTTAGGGAACGCCCCAGGCCAGCAGTTCTTC.